The 20 T cell receptor beta chains in this list originate from one sample, sequenced in a study of T cell responses to AZD1222 COVID-19 vaccine. Only in-frame clones appear in the TCRdb table, and some are missing; sequencing was by immunoSEQ multiplex PCR. This sample has 150,000 to 200,000 clones, with approximately 90% found just once. The source was peripheral blood, collected 28 days after the second dose of the MenACWY control vaccine. The receptors come from an adult who received the MenACWY meningococcal vaccine as a control.

V is TRBV9 and J is TRBJ2-5; the D call may be TRBD1 or TRBD2 (5 bases each). Trimming removed 0 bases from V and 10 bases from J, with 22 bases in between. CDR1 and CDR2 from the germline V gene are SGDLS and YYNGEE. The CDR3 spans 16 residues. The CDR3 bases are TGTGCCAGCAGCGTAGTGGGGGACGCGCCCGCGGGCGGCCAGTACTTC. Translating gives CASSVVGDAPAGGQYF. Drawing the rest from reference TRBV9 and TRBJ2-5, the complete variable domain is DSGVTQTPKHLITATGQRVTLRCSPRSGDLSVYWYQQSLDQGLQFLIQYYNGEERAKGNILERFSAQQFPDLHSELNLSSLELGDSALYFCASSVVGDAPAGGQYFGPGTRLLVL.

This rearrangement joins TRBV10-3 to TRBJ2-3; D unresolved. Deletions cut 0 bases from V and 3 bases from J, with 10 bases between. CDR3 length: 15 amino acids. Germline V gene sequence: CDR1 ENHRY, CDR2 SYGVKD. CDR3 DNA: TGTGCCATCAGTGAGTCGGAAGCGCATACAGATACGCAGTATTTT. Translating it yields CAISESEAHTDTQYF.

The chain joins TRBV18 to TRBJ2-5; D call uncertain. Germline V gives CDR1 KGHSH, CDR2 LQKENI. CDR3 length: 13 residues. V was clipped by 3 bases and J by 1 base, with 6 bases between them. The CDR3 nucleotides are TGTGCCAGCTCACCCCACCCCCAAGAGACCCAGTACTTC. Its translation is CASSPHPQETQYF.

The V and J genes are TRBV7-3 and TRBJ2-1, with TRBD2 as a possible D gene (6 bases). CDR1 is SGHTA, CDR2 FQGTGA, per germline. Trimming shortened V by 5 bases and J by 9 bases, and 20 bases separated the two germline ends. This CDR3 contains 15 residues. The CDR3, as DNA: TGTGCCAGCAGCCCGGGACTCCCTCCCGAGGGTGAGCAGTTCTTC. This codes for CASSPGLPPEGEQFF.

V gene TRBV19 combines with J gene TRBJ2-7; 13 positions agree with TRBD2. CDR1 is LNHDA and CDR2 is SQIVND in the germline V gene (reference sequence). V shed 5 bases, J shed 1 base, and the junction held 5 bases outside the gene matches. The CDR3 covers 16 residues. The CDR3 spells CASSPWTSGGSYEQYF. The CDR3 DNA reads as TGTGCCAGTAGTCCCTGGACTAGCGGGGGATCCTACGAGCAGTACTTC.

This clone occurred a few times. The J gene is TRBJ1-1, the V gene TRBV19; D unclear. The CDR3 consists of 13 residues. V dropped 5 bases and J dropped 4 bases, with 11 bases sitting between them. CDR1 is LNHDA, CDR2 SQIVND, per germline (reference sequence). DNA for the CDR3: TGTGCCAGTAGTGGCACAGTAGGCACTGAAGCTTTCTTT. It specifies CASSGTVGTEAFF.

The chain couples TRBV7-6 to TRBJ2-3; 15 nucleotides match TRBD2. The junction had 5 bases not matched to a gene; V was cut back by 1 base and J by 6 bases. The CDR3 covers 17 residues. The germline CDR1 and CDR2 sequences are SGHVS and FNYEAQ. The CDR3 DNA follows: TGTGCCAGCAGCTTAGGGGGACTAGCGGGAGGCGGGGATACGCAGTATTTT. Its protein product is CASSLGGLAGGGDTQYF.

This clone was seen once. V is TRBV29-1 and J is TRBJ1-1; 11 bases are a match to TRBD1. This CDR3 has 13 amino acids. The V gene's germline CDR1 is SQVTM and CDR2 ANQGSEA. Trimming removed 7 bases from V and 3 bases from J; junction bases left unmatched: 4. The CDR3 DNA reads as TGCAGCGCCGGGACAGGGGGTGACACTGAAGCTTTCTTT. Translated: CSAGTGGDTEAFF.

The J gene is TRBJ2-3, the V gene TRBV28; 7 bases are a match to TRBD1. The V gene's germline CDR1 is MDHEN and CDR2 SYDVKM. This CDR3 region has 18 residues. V was pared by 4 bases and J by 0 bases, with 13 bases of the junction left unmatched. The CDR3 DNA sequence: TGTGCCAGCAGTTATGGACAGGCAGGCCTGACAAGCACAGATACGCAGTATTTT. Translating it yields CASSYGQAGLTSTDTQYF.

This clone was detected once. The rearrangement links TRBV2 to TRBJ2-1; TRBD1 might be the D (6 bases). Germline V gene sequence: CDR1 SNHLY, CDR2 FYNNEI. V was clipped by 7 bases and J by 6 bases, with 22 bases between them. The CDR3 loop spans 16 amino acids. The CDR3 coding sequence is TGTGCCAGCACCCCAGGGGCTAGAGTGCGGATCAATGAGCAGTTCTTC. It specifies CASTPGARVRINEQFF.

The chain couples TRBV5-1 to TRBJ1-2; D is ambiguous. Trimming stripped 0 bases from V and 4 bases from J, with 13 bases between. CDR1 and CDR2 (germline): SGHRS, YFSETQ. The CDR3 covers 15 residues. DNA for the CDR3: TGCGCCAGCAGCTTGGACCCTGCGGCGAGCTATGGCTACACCTTC. Protein product: CASSLDPAASYGYTF.

The V and J genes are TRBV7-9 and TRBJ1-2, with a possible D match to TRBD1 (5 bases). CDR3 length: 13 amino acids. Germline loops: CDR1 SEHNR, CDR2 FQNEAQ (reference sequence). The V and J ends lost 5 bases and 2 bases respectively, with 9 bases between them. The CDR3: CASSTGGNYGYTF. The DNA for the CDR3 is TGTGCCAGCAGCACCGGGGGAAACTATGGCTACACCTTC.

The table lists this clone with a count of one. CDR3 amino acids: CASSWTGRSSGNTIYF. CDR3 in DNA: TGTGCCAGCAGCTGGACAGGGCGAAGCTCTGGAAACACCATATATTTT. This chain connects TRBV7-9 to TRBJ1-3; 8 bases map to TRBD1. The CDR3 is made up of 16 amino acids. Germline loops: CDR1 SEHNR, CDR2 FQNEAQ (reference sequence). Germline trimming cut 4 bases from V and 0 bases from J; bases unmatched to any gene: 5.

In its sample, this clone was seen once. V gene TRBV11-3 combines with J gene TRBJ2-1; D unclear. The V and J ends lost 3 bases and 5 bases respectively, with 8 bases between them. From germline, CDR1 is SGHNT and CDR2 YENEEA. The CDR3 length is 13 residues. CDR3 sequence: CASSLEADNEQFF. The CDR3 nucleotides are TGTGCCAGCAGCTTGGAAGCTGACAATGAGCAGTTCTTC.

This chain joins TRBV10-3 and TRBJ2-1; D unresolved. From germline, CDR1 is ENHRY and CDR2 SYGVKD. The CDR3 covers 12 residues. Trimming removed 0 bases at V and 15 bases at J, with 12 bases between. CDR3 bases: TGTGCCATCAGTGAGTCCCAAACGCGAGTGTTCTTC. This gives the protein CAISESQTRVFF.

The chain carries TRBV9 and TRBJ2-1; tentative D call: TRBD2 (6 bases). The CDR3 runs 15 residues. V dropped 2 bases and J dropped 1 base, with 10 bases sitting between them. Per the germline V gene, CDR1 is SGDLS and CDR2 is YYNGEE. Here the CDR3 reads CASSVSGVSYNEQFF. The CDR3, as DNA: TGTGCCAGCAGCGTCTCGGGAGTGTCCTACAATGAGCAGTTCTTC.

The rearrangement uses TRBV6-6 and TRBJ1-1; D gene uncertain. The CDR3 covers 13 residues. Germline-derived CDR1 and CDR2 are MNHNY and SVGAGI (reference sequence). The V end was cut by 5 bases, the J end by 2 bases, with 9 bases between. CDR3 residues: CASSPATNTEAFF. The CDR3 DNA follows: TGTGCCAGCAGTCCCGCCACCAACACTGAAGCTTTCTTT.

The V call is TRBV19, the J call TRBJ2-1; perhaps TRBD1 as D (6 bases). Trimming stripped 2 bases from V and 6 bases from J, with 14 bases between. The CDR3 is 15 amino acids. Germline CDR1 reads LNHDA; CDR2 reads SQIVND (reference sequence). CDR3 in amino acids: CASSISQGLANEQFF. Written as DNA, the CDR3 is TGTGCCAGTAGTATATCTCAGGGGTTGGCCAATGAGCAGTTCTTC.

Only one count was recorded for this clone. V gene TRBV4-1 combines with J gene TRBJ1-2, with D hard to call. Germline V lookup: CDR1 MGHRA, CDR2 YSYEKL. V dropped 0 bases and J dropped 3 bases, with 14 bases sitting between them. The CDR3 has 16 residues. This CDR3 reads CASSQDPDTIYYGYTF. CDR3 nucleotide sequence: TGCGCCAGCAGCCAAGACCCGGATACAATTTACTATGGCTACACCTTC.

The chain recombines TRBV7-9 with TRBJ2-7, with D uncertain. This CDR3 has 13 residues. V dropped 3 bases and J dropped 3 bases, with 9 bases sitting between them. Germline values: CDR1 SEHNR, CDR2 FQNEAQ (reference sequence). DNA of the CDR3: TGTGCCAGCAGCTTTGCCAGGCACTACGAGCAGTACTTC. This sequence encodes CASSFARHYEQYF.